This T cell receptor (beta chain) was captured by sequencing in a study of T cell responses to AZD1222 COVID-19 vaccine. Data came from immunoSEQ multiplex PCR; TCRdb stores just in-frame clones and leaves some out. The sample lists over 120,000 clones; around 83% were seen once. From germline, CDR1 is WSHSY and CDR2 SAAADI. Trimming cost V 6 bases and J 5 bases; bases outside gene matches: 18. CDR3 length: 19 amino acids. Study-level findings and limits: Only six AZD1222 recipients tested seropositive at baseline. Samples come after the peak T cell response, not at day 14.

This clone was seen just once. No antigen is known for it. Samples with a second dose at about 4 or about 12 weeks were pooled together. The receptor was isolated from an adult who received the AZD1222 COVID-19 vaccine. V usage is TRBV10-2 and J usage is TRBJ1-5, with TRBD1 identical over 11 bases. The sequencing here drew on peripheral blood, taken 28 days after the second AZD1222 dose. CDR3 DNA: TGCGCCAGCAGCCCTGGCGAGCGGGACAGGGGGAGTATATATCAGCCCCAGCATTTT. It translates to CASSPGERDRGSIYQPQHF.